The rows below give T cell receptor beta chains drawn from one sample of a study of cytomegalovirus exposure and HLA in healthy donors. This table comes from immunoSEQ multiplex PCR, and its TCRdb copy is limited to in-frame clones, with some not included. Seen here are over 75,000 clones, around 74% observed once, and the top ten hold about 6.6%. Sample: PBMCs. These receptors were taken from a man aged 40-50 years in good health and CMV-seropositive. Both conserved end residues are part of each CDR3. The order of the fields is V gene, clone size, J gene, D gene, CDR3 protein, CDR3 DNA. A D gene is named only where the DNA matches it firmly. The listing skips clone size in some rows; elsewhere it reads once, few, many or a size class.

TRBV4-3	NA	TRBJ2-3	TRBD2	CASSLVGGGTDTQYF	TGCGCCAGCAGCCTCGTCGGGGGGGGCACAGATACGCAGTATTTT
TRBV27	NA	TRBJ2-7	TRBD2	CASSILAGESGQYF	TGTGCCAGCAGTATACTAGCGGGTGAAAGCGGGCAGTACTTC
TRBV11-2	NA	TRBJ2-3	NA	CASSPVASTDTQYF	TGTGCCAGCTCCCCCGTGGCTAGCACAGATACGCAGTATTTT
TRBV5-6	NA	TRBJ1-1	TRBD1	CASSLVGQGGTEAFF	TGTGCCAGCAGCTTGGTTGGACAGGGTGGAACTGAAGCTTTCTTT
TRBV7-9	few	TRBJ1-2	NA	CSSSLGELIGIYGYTF	TGTTCCAGCAGCTTAGGGGAGTTGATTGGGATCTATGGCTACACCTTC
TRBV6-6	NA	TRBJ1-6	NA	CASSYVQENSPLHF	TGTGCCAGCAGTTACGTACAGGAGAATTCACCCCTCCACTTT
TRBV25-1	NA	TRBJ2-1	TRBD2	CASSGSGRAGVYEQFF	TGTGCCAGCAGTGGAAGTGGGAGGGCCGGGGTCTATGAGCAGTTCTTC
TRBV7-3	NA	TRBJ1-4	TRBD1	CASSPTGALNEKLFF	TGTGCCAGCAGCCCGACAGGGGCCCTTAATGAAAAACTGTTTTTT
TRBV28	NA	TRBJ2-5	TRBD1	CASSQGDETQYF	TGTGCCAGCAGCCAGGGGGACGAGACCCAGTACTTC
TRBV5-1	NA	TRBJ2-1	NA	CASSLGEVSDNEQFF	TGCGCCAGCAGCTTGGGGGAGGTGTCGGATAATGAGCAGTTCTTC
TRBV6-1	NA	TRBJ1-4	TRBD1	CASSARQGSTTNEKLFF	TGTGCCAGCAGTGCGCGACAGGGCTCGACAACTAATGAAAAACTGTTTTTT
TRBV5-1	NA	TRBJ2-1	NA	CASSSGRGLYNEQFF	TGCGCCAGCAGCTCAGGACGGGGTCTCTACAATGAGCAGTTCTTC
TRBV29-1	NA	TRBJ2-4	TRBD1	CSGGQGKNIQYF	TGCAGCGGGGGACAGGGGAAAAACATTCAGTACTTC
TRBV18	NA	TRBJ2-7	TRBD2	CASSPRLAGGRYEQYF	TGTGCCAGCTCACCGCGTCTAGCGGGAGGAAGGTACGAGCAGTACTTC
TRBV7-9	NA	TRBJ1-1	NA	CASTAKGGGNTEAFF	TGTGCCAGCACCGCGAAAGGCGGGGGAAACACTGAAGCTTTCTTT
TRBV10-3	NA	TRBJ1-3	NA	CAMAGRDSGNTIYF	TGTGCCATGGCGGGGCGAGACTCTGGAAACACCATATATTTT
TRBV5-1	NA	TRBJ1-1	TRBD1	CASSSRPSGTGKNTEAFF	TGCGCCAGCAGCTCCCGTCCTTCCGGGACAGGAAAGAACACTGAAGCTTTCTTT
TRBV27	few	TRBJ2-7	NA	CASSLSVSYEQYF	TGTGCCAGCAGTTTATCCGTGTCCTACGAGCAGTACTTC
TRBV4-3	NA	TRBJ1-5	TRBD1	CASSQDGQGNQPQHF	TGCGCCAGCAGCCAAGATGGACAGGGTAATCAGCCCCAGCATTTT
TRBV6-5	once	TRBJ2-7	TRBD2	CASRGLASEQYF	TGTGCCAGCAGGGGACTAGCTTCCGAGCAGTACTTC
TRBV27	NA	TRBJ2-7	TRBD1	CASGPGQGNEQYF	TGTGCCAGCGGACCGGGACAGGGCAACGAGCAGTACTTC
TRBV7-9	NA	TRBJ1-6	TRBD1	CASRWTGGNNSPLHF	TGTGCCAGCAGATGGACAGGGGGGAATAATTCACCCCTCCACTTT
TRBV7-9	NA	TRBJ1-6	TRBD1	CASSPTGDSPLHF	TGTGCCAGCAGCCCGACAGGGGATTCACCCCTCCACTTT
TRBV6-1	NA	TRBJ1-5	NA	CASETVSNQPQHF	TGTGCCAGCGAGACAGTTAGCAATCAGCCCCAGCATTTT
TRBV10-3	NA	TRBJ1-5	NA	CATQADSNQPQHF	TGTGCCACCCAAGCTGATAGCAATCAGCCCCAGCATTTT
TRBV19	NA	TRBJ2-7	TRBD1	CASSPGLGQVGYEQYF	TGTGCCAGTAGCCCTGGGCTTGGACAGGTTGGTTACGAGCAGTACTTC
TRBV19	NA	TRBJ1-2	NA	CATLRESRSPGYTF	TGTGCCACCCTTAGAGAGAGCCGCTCACCTGGCTACACCTTC
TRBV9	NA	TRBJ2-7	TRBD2	CASSASGTSYEQYF	TGTGCCAGCAGTGCTAGCGGGACCTCCTACGAGCAGTACTTC
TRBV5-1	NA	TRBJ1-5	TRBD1	CASRSGQEYSNQPQHF	TGCGCCAGCAGATCGGGACAGGAGTATAGCAATCAGCCCCAGCATTTT
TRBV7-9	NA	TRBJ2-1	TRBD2	CASSATSGSYNEQFF	TGTGCCAGCAGCGCCACTAGCGGGAGTTACAATGAGCAGTTCTTC
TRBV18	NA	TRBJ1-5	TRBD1	CASSPRTGTSNQPQHF	TGTGCCAGCTCACCCCGGACAGGGACTAGCAATCAGCCCCAGCATTTT
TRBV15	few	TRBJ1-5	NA	CATSRDPGSNQPQHF	TGTGCCACCAGCAGAGATCCGGGGTCGAATCAGCCCCAGCATTTT
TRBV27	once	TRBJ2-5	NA	CASSGGPRGTQYF	TGTGCCAGCAGCGGAGGGCCTCGGGGGACCCAGTACTTC
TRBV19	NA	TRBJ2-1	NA	CASSIEALGGSRNEQFF	TGTGCCAGTAGTATAGAGGCCCTAGGAGGTTCTAGGAATGAGCAGTTCTTC
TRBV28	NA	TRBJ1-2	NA	CASSFINYGYTF	TGTGCCAGCAGCTTTATTAACTATGGCTACACCTTC
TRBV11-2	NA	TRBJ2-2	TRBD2	CASSLVGGGTGELFF	TGTGCCAGCAGCTTAGTGGGGGGGGGCACCGGGGAGCTGTTTTTT
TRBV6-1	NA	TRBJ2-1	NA	CASSGVVIERSYNEQFF	TGTGCCAGCAGTGGGGTGGTCATCGAGCGCTCCTACAATGAGCAGTTCTTC
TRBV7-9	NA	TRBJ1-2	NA	CASSLSLAMSYGYTF	TGTGCCAGCAGCTTAAGCCTTGCCATGAGCTATGGCTACACCTTC
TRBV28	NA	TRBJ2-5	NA	CASRPPGRETQYF	TGTGCCAGCAGACCACCAGGGAGGGAGACCCAGTACTTC
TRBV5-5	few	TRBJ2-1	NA	CASSSLGMGGYNEQFF	TGTGCCAGCAGCTCGCTAGGCATGGGGGGATACAATGAGCAGTTCTTC
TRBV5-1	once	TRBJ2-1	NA	CASSYSGGGDNEQFF	TGCGCCAGCAGCTATTCGGGGGGCGGCGACAATGAGCAGTTCTTC
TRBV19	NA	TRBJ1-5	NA	CASTPTGPQPQHF	TGTGCCAGTACCCCCACAGGGCCTCAGCCCCAGCATTTT
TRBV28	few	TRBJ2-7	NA	CASSFQNYEQYF	TGTGCCAGCAGTTTTCAAAACTACGAGCAGTACTTC
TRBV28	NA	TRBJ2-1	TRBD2	CATLGTSGPSYNEQFF	TGTGCCACGCTCGGGACTAGCGGCCCTTCCTACAATGAGCAGTTCTTC
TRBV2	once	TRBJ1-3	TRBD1	CASSEEGAGGNTIYF	TGTGCCAGCAGTGAAGAGGGGGCGGGGGGAAACACCATATATTTT
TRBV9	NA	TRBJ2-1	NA	CASSVAQARLNEQFF	TGTGCCAGCAGCGTAGCCCAGGCCCGTCTCAATGAGCAGTTCTTC
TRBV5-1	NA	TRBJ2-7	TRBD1	CASSPRETGGYEQYF	TGCGCCAGCAGCCCTCGGGAGACAGGGGGCTACGAGCAGTACTTC
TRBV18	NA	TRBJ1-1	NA	CASSPSQGFEAFF	TGTGCCAGCTCACCAAGCCAGGGCTTCGAAGCTTTCTTT
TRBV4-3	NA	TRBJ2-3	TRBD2	CASRSASGRTDTQYF	TGCGCCAGCAGGTCGGCTAGCGGGCGCACAGATACGCAGTATTTT
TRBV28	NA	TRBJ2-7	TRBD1	CASSLGQGPTF	TGTGCCAGCAGTCTAGGACAGGGGCCGACCTTC
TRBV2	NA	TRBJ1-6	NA	CASSEGASRNSPLHF	TGTGCCAGCAGTGAAGGCGCATCTCGGAATTCACCCCTCCACTTT
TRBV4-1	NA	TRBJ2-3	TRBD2	CASSQAPGTISYTQYF	TGCGCCAGCAGCCAAGCCCCCGGGACTATTAGCTATACGCAGTATTTT
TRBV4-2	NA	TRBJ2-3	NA	CASSRSQGRGTDTQYF	TGTGCCAGCAGCCGTTCTCAGGGAAGGGGCACAGATACGCAGTATTTT